Listed below are T cell receptor beta chains from one sample, sequenced in a study of vaccination and CD4 T cells after COVID-19. Their cognate antigens are unknown. TCRdb ran MiXCR on the PCR reads and lists one entry per CDR3 protein. The sample consists of a few thousand distinct CDR3 sequences, 78% of them appearing once. Sequencing was performed on CD4+ T cells from blood, cultured in vitro. These receptor sequences come from a human donor who had recovered from COVID-19. CDR3s include the opening cysteine and the closing phenylalanine or tryptophan. Fields, in order: V gene, J gene, D gene, clone size, CDR3 protein, CDR3 DNA. A D gene is named only where the DNA matches it firmly. Not all rows give a size; the values are once, few, many and, for expanded clones, a class.

V: TRBV7-2; J: TRBJ1-1; D: -; size: -; CDR3: CASSLKPLIKNTEAFF; DNA: TGTGCCAGCAGCTTGAAGCCTCTTATTAAGAACACTGAAGCTTTCTTT
V: TRBV7-9; J: TRBJ2-7; D: -; size: -; CDR3: CASSLTGPTYEQYF; DNA: TGTGCCAGCAGCTTAACAGGACCGACTTACGAGCAGTACTTC
V: TRBV7-3; J: TRBJ1-2; D: -; size: medium-sized; CDR3: CASSLTAQAYTF; DNA: TGTGCCAGCAGCCTTACGGCCCAAGCCTACACCTTC
V: TRBV5-5; J: TRBJ1-1; D: -; size: -; CDR3: CASSLAGTGNTEAFF; DNA: TGTGCCAGCAGCTTGGCGGGTACCGGGAACACTGAAGCTTTCTTT
V: TRBV7-2; J: TRBJ1-1; D: -; size: -; CDR3: CASSLKGSGVIRTEAFF; DNA: TGTGCCAGCAGCTTAAAGGGAAGCGGGGTTATTCGTACTGAAGCTTTCTTT
V: TRBV7-2; J: TRBJ2-1; D: -; size: -; CDR3: CASRASAGAYNEQFF; DNA: TGTGCCAGCCGTGCCTCGGCAGGGGCCTACAATGAGCAGTTCTTC
V: TRBV7-2; J: TRBJ1-3; D: -; size: -; CDR3: CASSLYRPYPSGNTIYF; DNA: TGTGCCAGCAGCCTCTACCGGCCTTACCCCTCTGGAAACACCATATATTTT
V: TRBV7-9; J: TRBJ1-1; D: TRBD1; size: -; CDR3: CASSTRLGTSGGTEAFF; DNA: TGTGCCAGCAGCACCCGACTAGGTACCTCAGGGGGCACTGAAGCTTTCTTT
V: TRBV6-1; J: TRBJ1-1; D: TRBD1; size: -; CDR3: CASNEYRGFDTEAFF; DNA: TGTGCCAGCAACGAATACAGGGGCTTCGACACTGAAGCTTTCTTT
V: TRBV15; J: TRBJ1-2; D: TRBD1; size: few; CDR3: CATATRTGVLYGYTF; DNA: TGTGCCACCGCTACCAGGACAGGGGTCCTCTATGGCTACACCTTC
V: TRBV5-3; J: TRBJ1-5; D: TRBD1; size: once; CDR3: CASGTLGQGNQPQHF; DNA: TGTGCCAGCGGGACCTTAGGACAGGGCAATCAGCCCCAGCATTTT
V: TRBV20-1; J: TRBJ2-3; D: TRBD1; size: -; CDR3: CSIPRQGVSTQYF; DNA: TGCAGTATCCCTCGACAGGGAGTGAGTACGCAGTATTTT
V: TRBV18; J: TRBJ2-1; D: -; size: once; CDR3: CASSPPVSYNEQFF; DNA: TGTGCCAGCTCACCACCGGTCTCCTACAATGAGCAGTTCTTC
V: TRBV6-1; J: TRBJ2-3; D: -; size: -; CDR3: CASRGPGHLPRDTQYF; DNA: TGTGCCAGCAGGGGGCCGGGACATCTCCCAAGGGATACGCAGTATTTT
V: TRBV5-1; J: TRBJ1-2; D: -; size: -; CDR3: CASSLAVSGGYGYTF; DNA: TGCGCCAGCAGCTTGGCCGTTAGTGGGGGCTATGGCTACACCTTC
V: TRBV7-9; J: TRBJ1-5; D: -; size: -; CDR3: CASSVLSQGSQHF; DNA: TGTGCCAGCAGCGTGCTCTCTCAGGGATCCCAGCATTTT
V: TRBV20-1; J: TRBJ2-5; D: -; size: -; CDR3: CSTLTAVRETQYF; DNA: TGCAGTACCCTGACAGCGGTCAGGGAGACCCAGTACTTC